A single sample gave rise to the 29 T cell receptor beta chains below, sequenced in a study of glioma-infiltrating T cells after dendritic cell vaccination. Profiled with immunoSEQ multiplex PCR; TCRdb holds only in-frame clones, not every one. Here the sample spans about 21,000 clones, more than 65% being singletons. The material sequenced was blood, taken before dendritic cell vaccination. The receptors stem from a human donor with glioblastoma.

This clone has only one observation. The chain combines TRBV9 with TRBJ2-2; 7 bases are a match to TRBD1. Germline V gene lookup returns CDR1 SGDLS and CDR2 YYNGEE. The CDR3 covers 13 residues. With 3 bases clipped from V and 6 bases from J, the junction kept 2 bases outside the gene matches. The CDR3 sequence: CASSGDRPGELFF. The CDR3 DNA reads TGTGCCAGCAGCGGGGACAGACCCGGGGAGCTGTTTTTT.

This clone occurred a few times. The genes are TRBV7-3 and TRBJ1-1, with D tentatively TRBD1 (5 bases). This CDR3 region has 14 residues. The ends were cut back, 1 base at V and 2 bases at J, with 8 bases in the middle. CDR1 and CDR2 from the germline V gene are SGHTA and FQGTGA. CDR3 amino acids: CASSLKDSNTEAFF. In nucleotides, the CDR3 is TGTGCCAGCAGCTTAAAAGACAGCAACACTGAAGCTTTCTTT.

The J gene is TRBJ1-4, the V gene TRBV5-1; 8 bases agree with TRBD1. Trimming at V came to 5 bases and at J to 4 bases, leaving 4 bases not matched to a gene. The CDR3 runs to 14 residues. CDR1 and CDR2 from the germline V gene are SGHRS and YFSETQ. The CDR3 protein is CASRTGGRNEKLFF. The CDR3 DNA follows: TGCGCCAGCAGAACAGGGGGACGTAATGAAAAACTGTTTTTT. Using reference TRBV5-1 and TRBJ1-4 for the parts outside the CDR3, the full variable domain is KAGVTQTPRYLIKTRGQQVTLSCSPISGHRSVSWYQQTPGQGLQFLFEYFSETQRNKGNFPGRFSGRQFSNSRSEMNVSTLELGDSALYLCASRTGGRNEKLFFGSGTQLSVL.

The chain recombines TRBV28 with TRBJ1-1; D may be TRBD1 (5 bases). CDR3 length: 18 residues. Trimming cost V 4 bases and J 0 bases, with 21 bases left between them. Germline CDR1 and CDR2: MDHEN and SYDVKM. The chain's CDR3 is CASSSLLPGRGMNTEAFF. CDR3 sequence (DNA): TGTGCCAGCAGTTCCTTACTTCCGGGGAGGGGAATGAACACTGAAGCTTTCTTT.

The chain employs TRBV7-9 and TRBJ1-3; D not resolved. Trimming removed 2 bases at V and 0 bases at J, with 11 bases between. CDR3 length: 16 amino acids. Germline CDR1 and CDR2: SEHNR and FQNEAQ (reference sequence). In DNA, the CDR3 is TGTGCCAGCAGCTTAAGTGCGGCTTACTCTGGAAACACCATATATTTT. Its translation is CASSLSAAYSGNTIYF.

The V call is TRBV11-2, the J call TRBJ2-1; D unresolved. Germline-derived CDR1 and CDR2 are SGHAT and FQNNGV. Trimming stripped 1 base from V and 2 bases from J, with 9 bases between. This CDR3 has 15 residues. The chain's CDR3 is CASSLAVRTYNEQFF. The CDR3 coding sequence is TGTGCCAGCAGCTTAGCAGTGAGGACCTACAATGAGCAGTTCTTC.

J is TRBJ2-7 and V is TRBV2, with TRBD2 matching over 12 bases. Trimming took 7 bases from V and 5 from J; bases not matched to a gene: 9. The CDR3 length is 15 residues. In germline, CDR1 is SNHLY, CDR2 FYNNEI. The CDR3 DNA follows: TGTGCCAGCACTTCACCGACTAGCGGGAGTGACGAGCAGTACTTC. This translates into CASTSPTSGSDEQYF.

The chain combines TRBV2 with TRBJ2-3; 9 nucleotides agree with TRBD2. Unmatched junction bases numbered 12, after V lost 6 bases and J lost 2 bases. There are 17 residues in the CDR3. Germline V gene data show CDR1 as SNHLY and CDR2 as FYNNEI. CDR3 loop: CASSPLAGLQYTDTQYF. DNA for the CDR3: TGTGCCAGCAGCCCCCTAGCGGGACTACAATACACAGATACGCAGTATTTT. Full variable domain (rest looked up from reference TRBV2 and TRBJ2-3): EPEVTQTPSHQVTQMGQEVILRCVPISNHLYFYWYRQILGQKVEFLVSFYNNEISEKSEIFDDQFSVERPDGSNFTLKIRSTKLEDSAMYFCASSPLAGLQYTDTQYFGPGTRLTVL.

A few counts support this clone. J is TRBJ1-2 and V is TRBV4-3; TRBD1 aligns across 8 bases. The CDR3 consists of 14 residues. The V gene's germline CDR1 is LGHNA and CDR2 YSLEER. Trimming at V came to 2 bases and at J to 3 bases, leaving 2 bases not matched to a gene. The CDR3 nucleotides are TGCGCCAGCAGCCAAAACAGGGGGGACTATGGCTACACCTTC. This codes for CASSQNRGDYGYTF.

This chain's CDR3 is CASSVGADNYGYTF. The CDR3, as DNA: TGTGCCAGCAGCGTAGGCGCGGATAACTATGGCTACACCTTC. This sequence joins TRBV9 and TRBJ1-2; no firm D call. The CDR3 covers 14 residues. V was cut by 0 bases and J by 1 base, with 7 bases left in between. The germline V gene has CDR1 SGDLS and CDR2 YYNGEE.

The rearrangement links TRBV29-1 to TRBJ1-2, with D tentatively TRBD1 (6 bases). V was shortened by 7 bases and J by 5 bases, with 20 bases between the two germline ends. The CDR3 sequence is 14 residues long. Germline CDR1 SQVTM, CDR2 ANQGSEA. CDR3 in amino acids: CSGMTGTQGYGYTF. CDR3 bases: TGCAGCGGTATGACAGGAACCCAGGGTTATGGCTACACCTTC. Drawing the rest from reference TRBV29-1 and TRBJ1-2, the complete variable domain is SAVISQKPSRDICQRGTSLTIQCQVDSQVTMMFWYRQQPGQSLTLIATANQGSEATYESGFVIDKFPISRPNLTFSTLTVSNMSPEDSSIYLCSGMTGTQGYGYTFGSGTRLTVV.

This chain uses TRBV25-1 with TRBJ1-1, with D uncertain. Per germline, CDR1 MGHDK and CDR2 SYGVNS. CDR3 size: 11 residues. Trimming removed 7 bases at V and 1 base at J, with 4 bases between. This CDR3 reads CASTRNTEAFF. The CDR3 DNA follows: TGTGCCAGCACCCGGAACACTGAAGCTTTCTTT. Variable domain in full (rest from reference TRBV25-1 and TRBJ1-1): EADIYQTPRYLVIGTGKKITLECSQTMGHDKMYWYQQDPGMELHLIHYSYGVNSTEKGDLSSESTVSRIRTEHFPLTLESARPSHTSQYLCASTRNTEAFFGQGTRLTVV.

This chain links TRBV18 with TRBJ2-5, with D tentatively TRBD2 (6 bases). V lost 2 bases and J lost 5, with 12 bases in between. CDR3 length: 14 amino acids. Germline CDR1 reads KGHSH; CDR2 reads LQKENI. The CDR3 sequence is CASSPFGGTETQYF. The DNA of the CDR3 is TGTGCCAGCTCACCATTCGGGGGTACGGAGACCCAGTACTTC.

A single count supports this clone. The chain employs TRBV7-3 and TRBJ2-3, with TRBD2 matching 14 bases. The CDR3 has 16 residues. Germline V gene sequence: CDR1 SGHTA, CDR2 FQGTGA. V shed 4 bases and J 5 bases; nucleotides not matched to a gene: 5. As DNA, the CDR3 is TGTGCCAGCAGCTCGGGACTAGCGGGAGTTGGAGATACGCAGTATTTT. This gives the protein CASSSGLAGVGDTQYF.

The rearrangement joins TRBV15 to TRBJ1-5, with D unclear. Per germline, CDR1 LNHNV and CDR2 YYDKDF (reference sequence). There are 13 residues in the CDR3. V was shortened by 0 bases and J by 5 bases, with 5 bases between the two germline ends. CDR3 coding DNA: TGTGCCACCAGCAGAGATCCCTATCAGCCCCAGCATTTT. Translation gives CATSRDPYQPQHF.

The chain uses TRBV2 and TRBJ1-1; no firm D call. The CDR3 runs to 15 residues. Trimming shortened V by 0 bases and J by 5 bases, and 13 bases separated the two germline ends. CDR1 is SNHLY, CDR2 FYNNEI, per germline. CDR3 sequence (DNA): TGTGCCAGCAGTGAAGCGCTAAGGTCGGGAACTGAAGCTTTCTTT. Protein sequence: CASSEALRSGTEAFF.

This clone was detected a few times. The chain carries TRBV6-1 and TRBJ2-1, with a possible D match to TRBD1 (6 bases). This CDR3 has 13 amino acids. Trimming stripped 7 bases from V and 7 bases from J, with 14 bases between. Germline CDR1 and CDR2: MNHNS and SASEGT. The CDR3 DNA follows: TGTGCCAGCATCGACACCGACAGGAATGAGCAGTTCTTC. This encodes CASIDTDRNEQFF.

The genes are TRBV4-3 and TRBJ2-2, with D possibly matching TRBD2 (6 bases). The germline V and J ends were trimmed by 3 bases and 5 bases, with 16 bases remaining between them. This CDR3 has 16 amino acids. Looked up from germline, CDR1 is LGHNA and CDR2 is YSLEER. The CDR3 loop reads CASSHDTGDGTGELFF. The CDR3 region has the DNA TGCGCCAGCAGCCATGATACGGGGGATGGAACCGGGGAGCTGTTTTTT.

This clone was seen a single time. The genes are TRBV27 and TRBJ2-7; D is perhaps TRBD1 (6 bases). Germline V gives CDR1 MNHEY, CDR2 SMNVEV (reference sequence). V lost 2 bases, J lost 4 bases, and 15 bases lay in between. The CDR3 has 15 amino acids. CDR3 in DNA: TGTGCCAGCAGTTTACAGGCAGGGGATGCATACGAGCAGTACTTC. It specifies CASSLQAGDAYEQYF.

This clone was seen a few times. Within the sample, other DNA sequences also encode this same CDR3. The chain uses TRBV5-6 and TRBJ2-4, with TRBD2 identical over 8 bases. The V gene end was trimmed by 0 bases and the J gene end by 0 bases; junction bases not matched to a gene: 2. In germline, CDR1 is SGHDT, CDR2 YYEEEE. The length of the CDR3 is 16 residues. The DNA of the CDR3 is TGTGCCAGCAGCTTGGGAGCGGGAGAAGCCAAAAACATTCAGTACTTC. It encodes CASSLGAGEAKNIQYF.

V and J are TRBV5-8 and TRBJ1-2; 7 positions agree with TRBD1. Germline CDR1 SGHTS, CDR2 YDEGEE. The CDR3 contains 13 residues. V lost 2 bases to trimming and J lost 5 bases; unmatched junction nucleotides: 3. The CDR3 reads CASSLSGQYGYTF. The DNA of the CDR3 is TGTGCCAGCAGCTTATCGGGACAGTATGGCTACACCTTC.

The chain combines TRBV5-1 with TRBJ2-5; 8 nucleotides align to TRBD2. The CDR3 is 15 residues long. V shed 4 bases, J shed 1 base, and the junction held 6 bases outside the gene matches. CDR1 is SGHRS, CDR2 YFSETQ, per germline. CDR3 residues: CASSKTSGGQETQYF. The CDR3 nucleotides read TGCGCCAGCAGCAAAACGAGCGGGGGCCAAGAGACCCAGTACTTC.

The V gene is TRBV18, the J gene TRBJ2-7; D is uncertain. Trimming took 4 bases from V and 2 from J, leaving 9 bases between them. There are 13 residues in the CDR3. From germline, CDR1 is KGHSH and CDR2 LQKENI. In nucleotides, the CDR3 is TGTGCCAGCTCACGGGCCAACGCCTACGAGCAGTACTTC. Translated, it gives CASSRANAYEQYF.

The genes are TRBV30 and TRBJ2-5; D not resolved. Germline CDR1 and CDR2: GTSNPN and SVGIG (reference sequence). Trimming took 1 base from V and 1 from J, leaving 16 bases between them. The CDR3 covers 16 residues. CDR3 protein: CAWSGQAHLGQETQYF. The CDR3 nucleotides are TGTGCCTGGAGTGGGCAGGCCCACTTGGGCCAAGAGACCCAGTACTTC.

The gene calls are TRBV9 and TRBJ1-1; TRBD1 matches at 7 bases. Germline CDR1 and CDR2: SGDLS and YYNGEE. The length of the CDR3 is 18 residues. The ends lost 4 bases at V and 0 bases at J; junction bases unmatched: 15. CDR3 protein: CASSQSSRTGIMNTEAFF. For the CDR3, the DNA is TGTGCCAGCAGCCAGAGCTCAAGGACAGGCATAATGAACACTGAAGCTTTCTTT.

The chain employs TRBV11-2 and TRBJ2-7, with 10 bases matching TRBD2. Germline lookup yields CDR1 SGHAT and CDR2 FQNNGV. Trimming at V came to 2 bases and at J to 5 bases, leaving 12 bases not matched to a gene. The CDR3 contains 17 residues. The CDR3: CASSLWGRGLAGDEQYF. As DNA, the CDR3 is TGTGCCAGCAGCTTATGGGGGAGGGGGCTAGCGGGAGACGAGCAGTACTTC.

This clone was observed a few times. The chain recombines TRBV7-2 with TRBJ2-7; possible D gene TRBD1, 6 bases. CDR1 is SGHTA and CDR2 is FQGNSA in the germline V gene. Between the trimmed V and J ends, which lost 4 bases and 4 bases, there was a span of 17 bases. This CDR3 spans 15 amino acids. CDR3 sequence: CASSSSWGLIYEQYF. DNA for the CDR3: TGTGCCAGCAGCTCCTCTTGGGGGCTGATTTACGAGCAGTACTTC.

This clone was counted a few times. The genes are TRBV6-5 and TRBJ1-2, with TRBD1 as a possible D gene (5 bases). CDR1 is MNHEY, CDR2 SVGAGI, per germline. Trimming removed 2 bases from V and 8 bases from J, with 18 bases in between. The CDR3 runs to 15 residues. CDR3 sequence: CASSYAAGLSQGYTF. The CDR3 region has the DNA TGTGCCAGCAGTTACGCGGCAGGGCTCTCCCAGGGCTACACCTTC.

This chain connects TRBV2 to TRBJ1-2; 8 bases agree with TRBD1. The CDR3 is 12 residues long. Germline CDR1 reads SNHLY; CDR2 reads FYNNEI. V gave up 4 bases and J gave up 7 bases; unmatched junction bases: 2. This CDR3 is CASSADRGGYTF. CDR3 nucleotide sequence: TGTGCCAGCAGTGCCGACAGGGGTGGCTACACCTTC.